This TCR beta chain stems from a study of shared clonotypes between healthy human individuals. Findings of the study overall: Owing to a small donor count, the genetic and exposure-history diversity represented was limited.

The CDR3 extends over 17 amino acids. After removal of 3 bases from V and 6 bases from J, the junction contained 12 bases not matched to a gene. Germline loops: CDR1 SGHAT, CDR2 FQNNGV. A note on this clone: The antigen is undetermined.

Sorted subsets were amplified in replicate PCRs using around 220 ng DNA, 30,000 to 35,000 T cell genomes. Produced via immunoSEQ multiplex PCR; TCRdb's table is partial and in-frame only. This table has around 1.4 million clones, approximately 98.5% appearing once. What was sequenced was naive CD4+ T cells sorted from blood. Subset reported: CD45RA+ positively selected. This sequence joins TRBV11-2 and TRBJ2-3, with TRBD2 identical over 10 bases. The TCR sequence derives from a man aged 25 to 45 in good health. The CDR3 nucleotides are TGTGCCAGCAGCTTGGCTAGCGGGAGCCCCCTTGTTGATACGCAGTATTTT. Its translation is CASSLASGSPLVDTQYF.